This entry lists 2 T cell receptor beta chains sequenced from one sample in a study of cytomegalovirus exposure and HLA in healthy donors. Vbeta (60) and Jbeta (13) primers were used in the PCR. Assay used: immunoSEQ multiplex PCR; TCRdb lists only in-frame clones, some missing. The sample shows about 200,000 clones, and about 6.8% sits with its ten largest clones. The specimen was PBMCs. These receptors were taken from a man aged 25 to 40 in good health and CMV-seronegative.

The gene calls are TRBV29-1 and TRBJ1-3; D uncertain. Per the germline V gene, CDR1 is SQVTM and CDR2 is ANQGSEA. CDR3 length: 15 residues. The ends were cut back, 1 base at V and 1 base at J, with 11 bases in the middle. CDR3 in DNA: TGCAGCGTTGAAGGAAGGAGAGCTTCTGGAAACACCATATATTTT. Translated, it gives CSVEGRRASGNTIYF.

This chain links TRBV5-1 with TRBJ1-4, with no clear D. The V end lost 0 bases, the J end lost 5 bases, and 11 bases lay between the germline ends. Germline V gene data show CDR1 as SGHRS and CDR2 as YFSETQ. The CDR3 totals 15 residues. The CDR3 nucleotides read TGCGCCAGCAGCTTGGGCGCCAGGTCAAATGAAAAACTGTTTTTT. The encoded protein is CASSLGARSNEKLFF.